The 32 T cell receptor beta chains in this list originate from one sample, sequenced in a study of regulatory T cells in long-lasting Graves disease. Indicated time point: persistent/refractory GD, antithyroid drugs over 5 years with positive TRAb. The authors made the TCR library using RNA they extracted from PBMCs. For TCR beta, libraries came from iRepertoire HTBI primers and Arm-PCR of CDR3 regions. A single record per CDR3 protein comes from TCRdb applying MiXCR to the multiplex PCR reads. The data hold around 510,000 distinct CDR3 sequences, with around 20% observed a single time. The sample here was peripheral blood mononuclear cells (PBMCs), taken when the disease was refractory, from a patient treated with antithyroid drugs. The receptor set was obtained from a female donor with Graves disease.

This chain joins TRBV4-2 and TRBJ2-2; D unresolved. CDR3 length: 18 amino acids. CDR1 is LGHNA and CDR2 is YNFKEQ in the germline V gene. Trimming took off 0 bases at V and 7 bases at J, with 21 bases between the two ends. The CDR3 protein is CASSQDQTEVVVGGELFF. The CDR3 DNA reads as TGTGCCAGCAGCCAAGATCAGACGGAAGTGGTTGTCGGCGGGGAGCTGTTTTTT.

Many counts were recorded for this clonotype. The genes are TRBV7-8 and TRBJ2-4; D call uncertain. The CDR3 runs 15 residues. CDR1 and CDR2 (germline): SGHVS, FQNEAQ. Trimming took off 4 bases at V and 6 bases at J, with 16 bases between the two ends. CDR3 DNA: TGTGCCAGCAGCTCCATCGGGTCTAAGGGAAACATTCAGTACTTC. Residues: CASSSIGSKGNIQYF. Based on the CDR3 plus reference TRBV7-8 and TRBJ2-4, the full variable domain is GAGVSQSPRYKVAKRGQDVALRCDPISGHVSLFWYQQALGQGPEFLTYFQNEAQLDKSGLPSDRFFAERPEGSVSTLKIQRTQQEDSAVYLCASSSIGSKGNIQYFGAGTRLSVL.

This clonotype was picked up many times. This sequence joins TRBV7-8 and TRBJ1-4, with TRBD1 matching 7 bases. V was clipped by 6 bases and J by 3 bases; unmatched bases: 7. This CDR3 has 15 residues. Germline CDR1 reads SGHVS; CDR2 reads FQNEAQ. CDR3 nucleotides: TGTGCCAGCAGGGGGGGGACAGCCGCTAATGAAAAACTGTTTTTT. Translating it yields CASRGGTAANEKLFF.

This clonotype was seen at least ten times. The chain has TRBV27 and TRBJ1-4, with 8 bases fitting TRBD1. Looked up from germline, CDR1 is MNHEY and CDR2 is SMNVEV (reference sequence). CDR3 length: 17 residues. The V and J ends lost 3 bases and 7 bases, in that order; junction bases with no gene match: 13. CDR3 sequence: CASSFTRTGLFAEKLFF. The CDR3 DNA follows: TGTGCCAGCAGTTTCACCCGGACAGGGCTGTTCGCTGAAAAACTGTTTTTT.

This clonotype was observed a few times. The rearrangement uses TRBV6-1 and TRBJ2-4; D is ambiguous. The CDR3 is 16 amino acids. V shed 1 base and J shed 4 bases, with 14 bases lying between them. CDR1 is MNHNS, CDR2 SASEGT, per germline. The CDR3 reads CASSEGYWQPKNIQYF. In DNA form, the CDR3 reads TGTGCCAGCAGTGAAGGCTATTGGCAGCCAAAAAACATTCAGTACTTC.

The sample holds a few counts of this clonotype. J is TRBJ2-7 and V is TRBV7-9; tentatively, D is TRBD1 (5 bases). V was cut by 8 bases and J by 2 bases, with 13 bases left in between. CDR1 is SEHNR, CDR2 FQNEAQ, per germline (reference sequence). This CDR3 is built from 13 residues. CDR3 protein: CASGWGTTYEQYF. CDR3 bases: TGTGCCAGCGGCTGGGGCACCACCTACGAGCAGTACTTC.

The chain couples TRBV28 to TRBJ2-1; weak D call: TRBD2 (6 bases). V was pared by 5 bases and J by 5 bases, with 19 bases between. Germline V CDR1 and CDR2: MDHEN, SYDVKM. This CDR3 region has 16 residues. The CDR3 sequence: CASSPGSGTGHNEQFF. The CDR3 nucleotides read TGTGCCAGCAGTCCCGGTAGCGGTACCGGGCACAATGAGCAGTTCTTC.

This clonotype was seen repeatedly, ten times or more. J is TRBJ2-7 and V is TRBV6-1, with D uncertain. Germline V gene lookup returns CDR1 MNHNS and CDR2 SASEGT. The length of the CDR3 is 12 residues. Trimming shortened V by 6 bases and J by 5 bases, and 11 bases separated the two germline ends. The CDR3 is CASSQTEDEQYF. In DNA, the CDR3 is TGTGCCAGCAGCCAAACAGAGGACGAGCAGTACTTC.

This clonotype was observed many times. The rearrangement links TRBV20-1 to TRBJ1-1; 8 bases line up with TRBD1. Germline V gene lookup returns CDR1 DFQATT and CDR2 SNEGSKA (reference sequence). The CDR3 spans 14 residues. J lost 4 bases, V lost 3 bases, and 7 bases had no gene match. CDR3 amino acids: CSASPTGESTEAFF. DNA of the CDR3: TGCAGTGCTAGCCCGACAGGGGAGAGCACTGAAGCTTTCTTT.

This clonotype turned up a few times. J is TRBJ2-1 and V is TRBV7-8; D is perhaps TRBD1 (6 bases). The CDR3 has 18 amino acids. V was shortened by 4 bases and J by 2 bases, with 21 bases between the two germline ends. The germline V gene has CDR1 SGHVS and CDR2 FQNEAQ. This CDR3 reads CASSSPRLDSKTYNEQFF. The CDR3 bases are TGTGCCAGCAGCTCCCCCCGGTTGGACAGTAAGACCTACAATGAGCAGTTCTTC.

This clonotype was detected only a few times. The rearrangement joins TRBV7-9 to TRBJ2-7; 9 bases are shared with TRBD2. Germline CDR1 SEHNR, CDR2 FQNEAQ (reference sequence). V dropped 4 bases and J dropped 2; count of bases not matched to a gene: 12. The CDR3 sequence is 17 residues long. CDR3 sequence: CASSSERTSEKTYEQYF. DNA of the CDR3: TGTGCCAGCAGCTCGGAAAGGACTAGCGAGAAGACCTACGAGCAGTACTTC. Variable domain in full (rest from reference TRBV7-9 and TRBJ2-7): DTGVSQNPRHKITKRGQNVTFRCDPISEHNRLYWYRQTLGQGPEFLTYFQNEAQLEKSRLLSDRFSAERPKGSFSTLEIQRTEQGDSAMYLCASSSERTSEKTYEQYFGPGTRLTVT.

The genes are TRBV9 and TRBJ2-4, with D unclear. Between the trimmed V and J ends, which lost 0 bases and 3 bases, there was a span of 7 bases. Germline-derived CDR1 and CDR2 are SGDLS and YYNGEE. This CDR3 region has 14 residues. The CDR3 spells CASSVGPHKNIQYF. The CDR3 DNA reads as TGTGCCAGCAGCGTAGGACCGCACAAAAACATTCAGTACTTC.

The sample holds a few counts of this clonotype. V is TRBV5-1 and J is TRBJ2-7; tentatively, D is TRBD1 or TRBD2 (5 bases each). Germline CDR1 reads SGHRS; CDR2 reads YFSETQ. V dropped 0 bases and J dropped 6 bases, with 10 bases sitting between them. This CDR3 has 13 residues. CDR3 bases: TGCGCCAGCAGCTTGGACGGGGCGCGCGAGCAGTACTTC. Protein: CASSLDGAREQYF.

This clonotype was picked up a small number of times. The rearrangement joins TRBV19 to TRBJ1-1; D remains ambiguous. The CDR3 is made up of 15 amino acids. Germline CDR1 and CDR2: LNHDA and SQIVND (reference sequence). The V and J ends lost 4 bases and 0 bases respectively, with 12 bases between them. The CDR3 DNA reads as TGTGCCAGTAGTACCCCCAGGACCATGAACACTGAAGCTTTCTTT. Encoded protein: CASSTPRTMNTEAFF.

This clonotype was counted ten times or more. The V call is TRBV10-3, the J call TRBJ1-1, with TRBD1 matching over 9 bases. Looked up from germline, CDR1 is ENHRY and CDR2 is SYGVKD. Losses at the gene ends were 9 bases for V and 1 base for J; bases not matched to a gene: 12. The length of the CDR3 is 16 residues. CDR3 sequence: CAMKSSKTGGNTEAFF. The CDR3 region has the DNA TGTGCCATGAAGTCGTCAAAGACAGGGGGGAACACTGAAGCTTTCTTT.

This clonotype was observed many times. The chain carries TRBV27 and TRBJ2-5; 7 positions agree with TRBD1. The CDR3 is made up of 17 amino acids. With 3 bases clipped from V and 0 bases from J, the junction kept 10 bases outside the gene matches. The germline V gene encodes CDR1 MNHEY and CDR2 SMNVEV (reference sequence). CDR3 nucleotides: TGTGCCAGCAGTTTGTGGAGACAGGGATTGTACCAAGAGACCCAGTACTTC. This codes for CASSLWRQGLYQETQYF.

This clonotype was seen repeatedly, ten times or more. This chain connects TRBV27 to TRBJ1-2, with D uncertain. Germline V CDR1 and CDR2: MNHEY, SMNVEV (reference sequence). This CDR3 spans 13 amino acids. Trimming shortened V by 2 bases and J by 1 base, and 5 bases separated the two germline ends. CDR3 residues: CASSLAHNYGYTF. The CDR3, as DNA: TGTGCCAGCAGTTTAGCCCATAACTATGGCTACACCTTC.

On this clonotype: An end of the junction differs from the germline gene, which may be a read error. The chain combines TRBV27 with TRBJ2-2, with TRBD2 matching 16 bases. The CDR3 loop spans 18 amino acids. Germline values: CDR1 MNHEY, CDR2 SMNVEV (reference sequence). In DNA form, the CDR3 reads TGTGCCAGCAGTTCACCGGGACTAGCGGGAGGGATACCCGGGGAGCCGTTTTTT. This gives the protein CASSSPGLAGGIPGEPFF.

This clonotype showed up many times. The CDR3 sequence is CASRVTGKETQYF. The CDR3 DNA follows: TGTGCCAGCAGAGTCACAGGGAAAGAGACCCAGTACTTC. The J gene is TRBJ2-5, the V gene TRBV28; TRBD1 is a possible D gene (6 bases). Germline V lookup: CDR1 MDHEN, CDR2 SYDVKM. V dropped 6 bases and J dropped 3 bases, with 11 bases sitting between them. The CDR3 has 13 residues. Using reference TRBV28 and TRBJ2-5 for the parts outside the CDR3, the full variable domain is DVKVTQSSRYLVKRTGEKVFLECVQDMDHENMFWYRQDPGLGLRLIYFSYDVKMKEKGDIPEGYSVSREKKERFSLILESASTNQTSMYLCASRVTGKETQYFGPGTRLLVL.

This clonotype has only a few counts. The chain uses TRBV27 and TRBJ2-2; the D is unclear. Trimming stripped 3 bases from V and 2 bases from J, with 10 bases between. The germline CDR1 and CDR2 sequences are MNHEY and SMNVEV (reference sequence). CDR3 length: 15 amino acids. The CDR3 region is CASSFSRINTGELFF. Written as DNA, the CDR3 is TGTGCCAGCAGTTTTTCCAGAATAAACACCGGGGAGCTGTTTTTT.

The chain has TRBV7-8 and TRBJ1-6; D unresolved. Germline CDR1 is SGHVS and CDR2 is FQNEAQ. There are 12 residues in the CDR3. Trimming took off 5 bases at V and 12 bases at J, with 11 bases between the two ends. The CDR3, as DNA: TGTGCCAGCAGCCCGGGCATCCAACCCCTCCACTTT. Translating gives CASSPGIQPLHF.

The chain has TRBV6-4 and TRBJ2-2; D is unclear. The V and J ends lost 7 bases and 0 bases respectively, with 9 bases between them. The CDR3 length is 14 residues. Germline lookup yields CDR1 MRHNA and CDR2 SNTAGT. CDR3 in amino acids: CASKDAPNTGELFF. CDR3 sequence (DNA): TGTGCCAGCAAGGACGCTCCGAACACCGGGGAGCTGTTTTTT.

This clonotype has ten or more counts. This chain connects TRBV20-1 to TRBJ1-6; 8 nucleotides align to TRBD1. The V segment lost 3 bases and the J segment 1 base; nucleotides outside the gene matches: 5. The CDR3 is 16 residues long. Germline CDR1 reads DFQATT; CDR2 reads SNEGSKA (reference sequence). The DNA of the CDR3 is TGCAGTGCTAGTCGGGACAGGAGGTCCTATAATTCACCCCTCCACTTT. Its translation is CSASRDRRSYNSPLHF.

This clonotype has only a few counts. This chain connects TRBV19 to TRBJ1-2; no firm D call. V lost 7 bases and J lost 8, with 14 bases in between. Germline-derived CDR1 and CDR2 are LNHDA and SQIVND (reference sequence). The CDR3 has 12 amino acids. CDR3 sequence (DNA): TGTGCCAGTAATCAGGACGGGTCCGGCTACACCTTC. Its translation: CASNQDGSGYTF. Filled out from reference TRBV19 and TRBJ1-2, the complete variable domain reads DGGITQSPKYLFRKEGQNVTLSCEQNLNHDAMYWYRQDPGQGLRLIYYSQIVNDFQKGDIAEGYSVSREKKESFPLTVTSAQKNPTAFYLCASNQDGSGYTFGSGTRLTVV.

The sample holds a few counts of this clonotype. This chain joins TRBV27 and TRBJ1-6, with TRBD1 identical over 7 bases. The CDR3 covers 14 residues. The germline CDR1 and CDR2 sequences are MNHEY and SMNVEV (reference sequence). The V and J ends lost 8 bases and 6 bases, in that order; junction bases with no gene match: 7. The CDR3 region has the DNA TGTGCCAGCGGATCAGGGACAGCTAATTCACCCCTCCACTTT. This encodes CASGSGTANSPLHF.

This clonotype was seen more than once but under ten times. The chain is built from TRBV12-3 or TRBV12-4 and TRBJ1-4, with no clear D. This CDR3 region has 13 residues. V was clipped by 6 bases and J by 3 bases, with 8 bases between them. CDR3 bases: TGTGCCAGCAGCTTGAGGGCTAATGAAAAACTGTTTTTT. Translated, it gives CASSLRANEKLFF.

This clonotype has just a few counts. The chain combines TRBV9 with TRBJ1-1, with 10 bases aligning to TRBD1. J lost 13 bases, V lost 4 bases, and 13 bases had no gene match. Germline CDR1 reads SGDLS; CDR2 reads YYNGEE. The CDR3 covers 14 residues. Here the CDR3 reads CASSLGTGATTIFF. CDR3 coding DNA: TGTGCCAGCAGCCTAGGGACAGGGGCGACTACAATTTTCTTT.

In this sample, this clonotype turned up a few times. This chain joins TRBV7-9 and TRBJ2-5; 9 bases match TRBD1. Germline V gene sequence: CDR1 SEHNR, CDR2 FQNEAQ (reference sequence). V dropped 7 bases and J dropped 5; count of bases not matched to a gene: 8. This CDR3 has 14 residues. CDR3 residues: CASTLGQGEETQYF. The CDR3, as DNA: TGTGCCAGCACCCTGGGACAGGGCGAGGAGACCCAGTACTTC. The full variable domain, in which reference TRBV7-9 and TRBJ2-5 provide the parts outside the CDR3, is DTGVSQNPRHKITKRGQNVTFRCDPISEHNRLYWYRQTLGQGPEFLTYFQNEAQLEKSRLLSDRFSAERPKGSFSTLEIQRTEQGDSAMYLCASTLGQGEETQYFGPGTRLLVL.

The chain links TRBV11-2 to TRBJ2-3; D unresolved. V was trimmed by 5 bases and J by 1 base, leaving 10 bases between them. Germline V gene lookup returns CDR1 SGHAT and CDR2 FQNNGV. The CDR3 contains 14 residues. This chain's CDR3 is CASSHGPGTDTQYF. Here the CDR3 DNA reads TGTGCCAGCAGCCACGGGCCAGGCACAGATACGCAGTATTTT.

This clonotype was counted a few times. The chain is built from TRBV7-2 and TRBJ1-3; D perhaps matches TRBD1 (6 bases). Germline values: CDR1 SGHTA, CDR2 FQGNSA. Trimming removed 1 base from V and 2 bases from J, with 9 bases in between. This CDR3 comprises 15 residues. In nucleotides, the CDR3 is TGTGCCAGCAGCTTAGACAGGGTTCCTGGAAACACCATATATTTT. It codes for CASSLDRVPGNTIYF.

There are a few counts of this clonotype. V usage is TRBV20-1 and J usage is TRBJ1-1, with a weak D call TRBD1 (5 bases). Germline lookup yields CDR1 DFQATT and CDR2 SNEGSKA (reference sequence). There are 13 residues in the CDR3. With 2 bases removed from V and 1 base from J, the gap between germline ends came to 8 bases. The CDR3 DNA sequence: TGCAGTGCTAGAAGCACAGGGAACACTGAAGCTTTCTTT. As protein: CSARSTGNTEAFF.

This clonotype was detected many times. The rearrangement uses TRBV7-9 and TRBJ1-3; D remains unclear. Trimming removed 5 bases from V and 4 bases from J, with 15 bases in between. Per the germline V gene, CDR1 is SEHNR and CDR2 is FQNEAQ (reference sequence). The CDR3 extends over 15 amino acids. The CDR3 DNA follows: TGTGCCAGCAGCCCTTCGGCCCCCTCCGGAAACACCATATATTTT. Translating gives CASSPSAPSGNTIYF.